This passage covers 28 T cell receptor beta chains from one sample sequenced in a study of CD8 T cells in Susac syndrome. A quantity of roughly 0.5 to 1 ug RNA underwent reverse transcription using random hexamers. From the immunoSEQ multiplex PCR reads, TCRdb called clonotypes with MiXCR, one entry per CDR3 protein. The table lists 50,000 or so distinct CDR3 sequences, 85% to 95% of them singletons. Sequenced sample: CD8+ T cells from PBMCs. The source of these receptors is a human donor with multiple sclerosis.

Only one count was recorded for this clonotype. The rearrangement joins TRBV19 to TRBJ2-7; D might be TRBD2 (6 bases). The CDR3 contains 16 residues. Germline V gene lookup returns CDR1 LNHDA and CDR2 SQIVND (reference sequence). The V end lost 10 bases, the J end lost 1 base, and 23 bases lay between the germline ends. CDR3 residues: CATGGAFGGPSYEQYF. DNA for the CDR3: TGTGCCACAGGAGGGGCATTTGGGGGACCTTCCTACGAGCAGTACTTC.

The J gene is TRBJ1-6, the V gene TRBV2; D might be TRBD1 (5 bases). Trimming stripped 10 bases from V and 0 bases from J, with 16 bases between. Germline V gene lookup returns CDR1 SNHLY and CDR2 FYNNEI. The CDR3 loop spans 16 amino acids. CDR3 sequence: CANRDGQSSYNSPLHF. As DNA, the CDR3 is TGTGCCAACCGGGACGGGCAGAGCTCCTATAATTCACCCCTCCACTTT.

CDR3 sequence reads: CASSQAVNSPSYEQYF. The CDR3, as DNA: TGTGCCAGCAGCCAAGCGGTGAACAGCCCCTCCTACGAGCAGTACTTC. The chain couples TRBV3-1 to TRBJ2-7; no reliable D call. V was cut by 1 base and J by 0 bases, with 13 bases left in between. Per germline, CDR1 LGHDT and CDR2 YNNKEL (reference sequence). CDR3 size: 16 residues.

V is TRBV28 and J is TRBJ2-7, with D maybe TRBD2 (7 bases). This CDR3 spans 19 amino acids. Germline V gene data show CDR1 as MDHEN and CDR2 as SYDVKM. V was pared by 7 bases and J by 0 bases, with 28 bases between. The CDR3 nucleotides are TGTGCCAGCAACACTGGGGGGCCACCAAGACTAGCCACCTCCTACGAGCAGTACTTC. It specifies CASNTGGPPRLATSYEQYF.

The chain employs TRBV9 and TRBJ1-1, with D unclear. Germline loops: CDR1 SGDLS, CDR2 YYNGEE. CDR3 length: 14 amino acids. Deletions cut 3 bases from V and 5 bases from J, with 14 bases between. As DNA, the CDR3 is TGTGCCAGCAGCGCCTTCGCAGGAGATACTGAAGCTTTCTTT. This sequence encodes CASSAFAGDTEAFF.

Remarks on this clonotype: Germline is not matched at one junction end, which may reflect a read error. The CDR3 DNA follows: TGTGCCAGCGGTTTGAGTATCTCCACTGAAGCTTTCTTT. It yields the protein CASGLSISTEAFF. V usage is TRBV27 and J usage is TRBJ1-1; the D is unclear. The CDR3 consists of 13 residues. CDR1 and CDR2 from the germline V gene are MNHEY and SMNVEV (reference sequence).

The CDR3 sequence is CASSLTAMNTEAFF. The CDR3 DNA reads TGTGCCAGCAGCCTTACAGCGATGAACACTGAAGCTTTCTTT. This chain joins TRBV7-8 and TRBJ1-1; no firm D call. Trimming stripped 5 bases from V and 0 bases from J, with 10 bases between. Germline assignment: CDR1 SGHVS and CDR2 FQNEAQ. The CDR3 is 14 amino acids.

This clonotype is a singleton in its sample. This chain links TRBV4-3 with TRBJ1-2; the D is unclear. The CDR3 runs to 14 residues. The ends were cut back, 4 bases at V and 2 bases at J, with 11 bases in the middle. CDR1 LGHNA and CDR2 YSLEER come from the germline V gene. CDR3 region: CASSPQPGNYGYTF. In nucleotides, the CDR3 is TGCGCCAGCAGCCCCCAGCCAGGAAACTATGGCTACACCTTC.

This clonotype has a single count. The CDR3 loop is CASSFWLGNQPQHF. The DNA for the CDR3 is TGTGCCAGCAGTTTTTGGTTGGGGAATCAGCCCCAGCATTTT. The V and J genes are TRBV28 and TRBJ1-5, with unresolved D. Per the germline V gene, CDR1 is MDHEN and CDR2 is SYDVKM. CDR3 size: 14 residues. The V end was cut by 3 bases, the J end by 4 bases, with 10 bases between.

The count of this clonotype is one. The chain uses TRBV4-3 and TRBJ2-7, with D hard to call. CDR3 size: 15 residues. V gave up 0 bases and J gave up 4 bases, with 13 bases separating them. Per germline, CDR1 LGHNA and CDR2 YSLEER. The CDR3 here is CASSQDSFPHYEQYF. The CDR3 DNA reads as TGCGCCAGCAGCCAAGATAGTTTTCCCCATTACGAGCAGTACTTC.

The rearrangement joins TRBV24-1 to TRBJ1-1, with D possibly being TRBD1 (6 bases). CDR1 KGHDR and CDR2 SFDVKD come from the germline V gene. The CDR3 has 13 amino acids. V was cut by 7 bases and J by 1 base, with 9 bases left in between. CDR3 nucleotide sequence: TGTGCCACCAGACGGGACAAGAACACTGAAGCTTTCTTT. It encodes CATRRDKNTEAFF.

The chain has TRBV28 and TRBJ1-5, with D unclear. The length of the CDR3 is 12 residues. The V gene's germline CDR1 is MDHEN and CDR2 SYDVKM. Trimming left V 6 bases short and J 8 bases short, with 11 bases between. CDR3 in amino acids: CASRRDFEPQHF. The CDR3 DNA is TGTGCCAGCAGGAGAGATTTTGAGCCCCAGCATTTT.

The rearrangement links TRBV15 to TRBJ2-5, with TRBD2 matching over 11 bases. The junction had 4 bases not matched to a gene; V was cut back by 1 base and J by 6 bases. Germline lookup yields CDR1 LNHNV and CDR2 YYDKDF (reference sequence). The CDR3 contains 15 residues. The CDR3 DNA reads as TGTGCCACCAGCAGAGTGACTAGCGGGGAAAAGACCCAGTACTTC. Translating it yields CATSRVTSGEKTQYF.

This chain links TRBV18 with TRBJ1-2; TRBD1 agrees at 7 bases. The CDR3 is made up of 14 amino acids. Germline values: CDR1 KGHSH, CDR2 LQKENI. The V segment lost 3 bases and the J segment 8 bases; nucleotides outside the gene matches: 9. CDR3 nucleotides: TGTGCCAGCTCACCCCCGGGACAGAGATGGGGCTACACCTTC. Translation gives CASSPPGQRWGYTF.

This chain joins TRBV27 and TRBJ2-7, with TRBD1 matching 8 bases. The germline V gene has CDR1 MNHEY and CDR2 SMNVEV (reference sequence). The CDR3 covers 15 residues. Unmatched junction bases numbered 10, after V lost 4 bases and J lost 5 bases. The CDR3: CASSWVFGQGDEQYF. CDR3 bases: TGTGCCAGCAGTTGGGTTTTTGGACAGGGTGACGAGCAGTACTTC.

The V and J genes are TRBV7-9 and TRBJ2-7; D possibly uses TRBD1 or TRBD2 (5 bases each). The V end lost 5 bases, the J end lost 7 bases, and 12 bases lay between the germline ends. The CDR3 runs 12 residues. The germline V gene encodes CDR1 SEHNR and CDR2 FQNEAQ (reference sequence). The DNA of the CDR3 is TGTGCCAGCAGCCGGGACCCGGGGGAGCAGTACTTC. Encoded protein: CASSRDPGEQYF.

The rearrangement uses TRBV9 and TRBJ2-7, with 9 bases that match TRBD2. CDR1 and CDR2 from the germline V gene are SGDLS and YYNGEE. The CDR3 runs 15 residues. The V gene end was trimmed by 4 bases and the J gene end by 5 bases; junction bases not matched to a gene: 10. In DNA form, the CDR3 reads TGTGCCAGCAGCCCCAGCGGGGGGCTCGGAGACGAGCAGTACTTC. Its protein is CASSPSGGLGDEQYF. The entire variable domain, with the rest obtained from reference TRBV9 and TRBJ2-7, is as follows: DSGVTQTPKHLITATGQRVTLRCSPRSGDLSVYWYQQSLDQGLQFLIQYYNGEERAKGNILERFSAQQFPDLHSELNLSSLELGDSALYFCASSPSGGLGDEQYFGPGTRLTVT.

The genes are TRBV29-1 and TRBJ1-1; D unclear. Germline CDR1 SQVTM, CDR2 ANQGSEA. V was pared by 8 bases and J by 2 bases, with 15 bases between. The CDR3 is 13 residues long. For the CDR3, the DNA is TGCAGCTTACACCTGGGAGTTAACACTGAAGCTTTCTTT. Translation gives CSLHLGVNTEAFF.

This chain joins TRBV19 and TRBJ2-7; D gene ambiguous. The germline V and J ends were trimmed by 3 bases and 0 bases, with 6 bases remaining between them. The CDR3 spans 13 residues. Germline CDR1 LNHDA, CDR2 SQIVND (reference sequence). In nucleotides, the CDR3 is TGTGCCAGTAGTATCAAGAGCTCCTACGAGCAGTACTTC. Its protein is CASSIKSSYEQYF. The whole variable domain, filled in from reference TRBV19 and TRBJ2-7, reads DGGITQSPKYLFRKEGQNVTLSCEQNLNHDAMYWYRQDPGQGLRLIYYSQIVNDFQKGDIAEGYSVSREKKESFPLTVTSAQKNPTAFYLCASSIKSSYEQYFGPGTRLTVT.

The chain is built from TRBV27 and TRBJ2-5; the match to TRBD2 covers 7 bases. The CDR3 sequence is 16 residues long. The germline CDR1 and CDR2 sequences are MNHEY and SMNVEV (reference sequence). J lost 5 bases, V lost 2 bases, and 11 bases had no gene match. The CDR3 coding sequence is TGTGCCAGCAGTTTAATGGGCAGCGGGATTATGGAGACCCAGTACTTC. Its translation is CASSLMGSGIMETQYF.

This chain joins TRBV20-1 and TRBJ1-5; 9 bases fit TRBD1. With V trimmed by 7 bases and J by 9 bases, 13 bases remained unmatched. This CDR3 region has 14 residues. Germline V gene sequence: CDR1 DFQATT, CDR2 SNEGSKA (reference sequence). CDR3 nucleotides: TGCAGTGTCCTTTCCGGGACAGGGTTGTCGCCCCAGCATTTT. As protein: CSVLSGTGLSPQHF.

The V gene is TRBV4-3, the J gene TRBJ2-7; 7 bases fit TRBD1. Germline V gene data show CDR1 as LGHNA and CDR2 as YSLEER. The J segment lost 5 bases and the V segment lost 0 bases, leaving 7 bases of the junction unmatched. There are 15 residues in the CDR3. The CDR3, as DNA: TGCGCCAGCAGCCAAGATGGGACAGACCCCGACGAGCAGTACTTC. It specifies CASSQDGTDPDEQYF.

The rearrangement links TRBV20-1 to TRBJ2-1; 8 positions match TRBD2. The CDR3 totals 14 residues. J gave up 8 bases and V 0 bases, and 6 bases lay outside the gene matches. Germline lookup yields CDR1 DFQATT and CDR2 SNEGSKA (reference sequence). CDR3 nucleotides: TGCAGTGCTAGAGATACCGCGGGGGGTTATGAGCAGTTCTTC. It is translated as CSARDTAGGYEQFF.

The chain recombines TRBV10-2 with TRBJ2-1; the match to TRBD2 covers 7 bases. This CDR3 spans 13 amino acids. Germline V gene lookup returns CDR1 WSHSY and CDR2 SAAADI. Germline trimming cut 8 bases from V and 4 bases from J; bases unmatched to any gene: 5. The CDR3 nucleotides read TGCGCCAGCGCCAGCGGGGCATACAATGAGCAGTTCTTC. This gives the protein CASASGAYNEQFF.

CDR3 coding DNA: TGTGCCTGGAGGATGAGTGTCGGGGGCCTCTACAATGAGCAGTTCTTC. Protein product: CAWRMSVGGLYNEQFF. The J gene is TRBJ2-1, the V gene TRBV30, with D possibly called TRBD1 or TRBD2 (6 bases each). V lost 3 bases and J 3 bases, leaving 18 bases between the germline ends. This CDR3 contains 16 residues. Germline values: CDR1 GTSNPN, CDR2 SVGIG (reference sequence). Variable domain in full (rest from reference TRBV30 and TRBJ2-1): SQTIHQWPATLVQPVGSPLSLECTVEGTSNPNLYWYRQAAGRGLQLLFYSVGIGQISSEVPQNLSASRPQDRQFILSSKKLLLSDSGFYLCAWRMSVGGLYNEQFFGPGTRLTVL.

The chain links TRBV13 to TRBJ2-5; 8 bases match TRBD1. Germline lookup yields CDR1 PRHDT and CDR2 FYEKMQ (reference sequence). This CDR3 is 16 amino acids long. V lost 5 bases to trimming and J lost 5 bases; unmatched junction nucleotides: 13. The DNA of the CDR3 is TGTGCCAGCAGCCCGCAGTTAGGACAGGGCATTGAGACCCAGTACTTC. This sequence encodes CASSPQLGQGIETQYF.

CDR3 DNA: TGTGCCAGCAGCGTAGGAGACAACAGTGAAAAACTGTTTTTT. Translating gives CASSVGDNSEKLFF. V is TRBV9 and J is TRBJ1-4; no clear D. CDR1 is SGDLS, CDR2 YYNGEE, per germline. V lost 0 bases, J lost 7 bases, and 10 bases lay in between. The CDR3 is made up of 14 amino acids.

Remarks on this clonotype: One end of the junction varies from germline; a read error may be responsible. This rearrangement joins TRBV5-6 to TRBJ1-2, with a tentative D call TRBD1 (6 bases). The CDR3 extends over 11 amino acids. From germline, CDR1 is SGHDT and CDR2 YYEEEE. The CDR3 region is CASSLARTVFF. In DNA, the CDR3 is TGTGCCAGCAGCTTGGCTCGGACAGTTTTCTTC.